This T cell receptor (beta chain) stems from a study of T cells in Graves' hyperthyroidism and ophthalmopathy. As concerns this clonotype: What it recognizes is unknown. Possible read error: a much larger clone is one base away.

Study observations and caveats: Blood shared most expanded thyroid clonotypes above 0.001.

The CDR3 length is 14 residues. Germline assignment: CDR1 GTSNPN and CDR2 SVGIG (reference sequence). V was clipped by 2 bases and J by 4 bases, with 11 bases between them. Researchers amplified the TCR beta CDR3 regions from RNA transcripts. Using the HTBI primer set, a first-round RT-PCR was run on the TCR CDR3. TCRdb recomputed calls from the multiplex PCR reads with MiXCR, one row per CDR3 protein. Among about 610,000 distinct CDR3 sequences listed, around 16% were seen once. The V gene is TRBV30, the J gene TRBJ2-2; weak D call: TRBD2 (6 bases). The sequenced sample consisted of blood. This receptor was taken from a woman aged 40 to 49 with Graves' ophthalmopathy. CDR3 DNA sequence: TGTGCCTGGAGTCATCGGGGGTTCACCGGGGAGCTGTTTTTT. Translating gives CAWSHRGFTGELFF.